This TCR beta chain was found in a study of T cells in narcolepsy. Assay used: immunoSEQ multiplex PCR; TCRdb lists only in-frame clones, some missing. The repertoire has 25,000 to 30,000 clones, around 87% of them found once; the top ten carry around 0.89%. Losses at the gene ends were 7 bases for V and 4 bases for J; bases not matched to a gene: 9. The CDR3 contains 15 residues. CDR1 MNHEY and CDR2 SMNVEV come from the germline V gene (reference sequence). This clone is medium-sized by share. This chain uses TRBV27 with TRBJ1-5; 8 positions match TRBD1. The clonotype was recovered from a human donor in good health. The sample comprised memory (CD45RA-) CD4+ T cells from blood. The chain's CDR3 is CASKAQGAANQPQHF. The CDR3 DNA is TGTGCCAGCAAAGCGCAGGGGGCCGCAAATCAGCCCCAGCATTTT.